The clone carrying this T cell receptor beta chain was observed once. Its cognate antigen is unknown. Naive CD8 isolation took CD45RO-negative cells positively selected for CCR7 and excluded terminally differentiated effector memory CD45RA+ cells. This sample was included in a study of shared clonotypes between healthy human individuals. Measured with immunoSEQ multiplex PCR; TCRdb has only the in-frame clones, and not every one. The sample contains hundreds of thousands of clones, 85% to 95% of which appear only once. Study observations and caveats: The researchers took only blood, and tissue repertoires probably look different.

Germline CDR1 is SGHDT and CDR2 is YYEEEE. The CDR3 runs 14 residues. Deletions cut 0 bases from V and 4 bases from J, with 10 bases between. Sequencing was carried out using naive CD8+ T cells sorted from blood. The sequence was obtained from a woman aged 25-40 years in good health. The rearrangement joins TRBV5-6 to TRBJ1-1; D is uncertain. CDR3 in amino acids: CASSLAVGVTEAFF. The DNA of the CDR3 is TGTGCCAGCAGCTTGGCCGTGGGAGTCACTGAAGCTTTCTTT.